Presented here are 6 T cell receptor beta chains from one specimen sequenced in a study of OX40 agonist ivuxolimab in advanced cancers. The receptor library was made with the immunoSEQ multiplex PCR assay. Imported from immuneACCESS, the table was reduced by TCRdb to in-frame sequences with V and J called. These copies leave out some clones; in studies compared against another copy, an unresolved V gene accounts for under half, and the cause of the remainder is not known. Within this sample are about 100,000 clones, with around 93% of them counted one time only. The ten largest clones represent about 0.49% of the sample. Sample: CD4+ or CD8+ T cells sorted from blood, taken in a trial of the OX40 agonist ivuxolimab. The receptors originated from an adult with an advanced solid tumor such as melanoma, head and neck, liver or kidney cancer.

The V and J genes are TRBV9 and TRBJ2-3; 9 nucleotides line up with TRBD1. V shed 3 bases and J 8 bases; nucleotides not matched to a gene: 13. CDR1 and CDR2 from the germline V gene are SGDLS and YYNGEE. CDR3 length: 16 residues. CDR3 nucleotides: TGTGCCAGCAGCGAGGGGACAGGGAAGACCATGGGTACGCAGTATTTT. Protein sequence: CASSEGTGKTMGTQYF.

The V and J genes are TRBV28 and TRBJ2-7, with 11 bases aligning to TRBD1. The CDR3 is made up of 16 amino acids. The germline gives CDR1 MDHEN, CDR2 SYDVKM. Losses at the gene ends were 4 bases for V and 4 bases for J; bases not matched to a gene: 9. The CDR3 protein is CASSSQGDRGGYEQYF. CDR3 in DNA: TGTGCCAGCAGTTCCCAGGGGGACAGGGGGGGATACGAGCAGTACTTC. Variable domain in full (rest from reference TRBV28 and TRBJ2-7): DVKVTQSSRYLVKRTGEKVFLECVQDMDHENMFWYRQDPGLGLRLIYFSYDVKMKEKGDIPEGYSVSREKKERFSLILESASTNQTSMYLCASSSQGDRGGYEQYFGPGTRLTVT.

This CDR3 reads CASSSRRPQETQYF. In nucleotides, the CDR3 is TGTGCCAGCAGCTCAAGACGTCCCCAAGAGACCCAGTACTTC. This chain links TRBV11-1 with TRBJ2-5; no firm D call. The V end was cut by 4 bases, the J end by 1 base, with 10 bases between. CDR1 is SGHAT and CDR2 is FQDESV in the germline V gene (reference sequence). The length of the CDR3 is 14 residues.

The chain employs TRBV7-9 and TRBJ2-1; weak D call: TRBD2 (6 bases). The CDR3 runs 16 residues. The germline V gene has CDR1 SEHNR and CDR2 FQNEAQ (reference sequence). V lost 7 bases and J 6 bases, leaving 22 bases between the germline ends. The DNA of the CDR3 is TGTGCCAGCACTACTACCGTGACTAGGTATTTCAATGAGCAGTTCTTC. It encodes CASTTTVTRYFNEQFF.

Only a few counts were recorded for this clone. The gene calls are TRBV2 and TRBJ2-1, with D hard to call. V lost 7 bases and J 8 bases, leaving 18 bases between the germline ends. Germline loops: CDR1 SNHLY, CDR2 FYNNEI. This CDR3 is built from 14 residues. This chain's CDR3 is CASKPDPEADEQFF. Written as DNA, the CDR3 is TGTGCCAGCAAACCGGATCCCGAGGCGGATGAGCAGTTCTTC.

This clone was observed a single time. V and J are TRBV9 and TRBJ2-3, with D perhaps matching TRBD2 (6 bases). Trimming left V 0 bases short and J 1 base short, with 9 bases between. The CDR3 is made up of 15 amino acids. CDR1 and CDR2 from the germline V gene are SGDLS and YYNGEE. CDR3 in DNA: TGTGCCAGCAGCGTAGCAGCTAGCGGCACAGATACGCAGTATTTT. As protein: CASSVAASGTDTQYF. The variable domain in full, with the rest retrieved from reference TRBV9 and TRBJ2-3, is DSGVTQTPKHLITATGQRVTLRCSPRSGDLSVYWYQQSLDQGLQFLIQYYNGEERAKGNILERFSAQQFPDLHSELNLSSLELGDSALYFCASSVAASGTDTQYFGPGTRLTVL.